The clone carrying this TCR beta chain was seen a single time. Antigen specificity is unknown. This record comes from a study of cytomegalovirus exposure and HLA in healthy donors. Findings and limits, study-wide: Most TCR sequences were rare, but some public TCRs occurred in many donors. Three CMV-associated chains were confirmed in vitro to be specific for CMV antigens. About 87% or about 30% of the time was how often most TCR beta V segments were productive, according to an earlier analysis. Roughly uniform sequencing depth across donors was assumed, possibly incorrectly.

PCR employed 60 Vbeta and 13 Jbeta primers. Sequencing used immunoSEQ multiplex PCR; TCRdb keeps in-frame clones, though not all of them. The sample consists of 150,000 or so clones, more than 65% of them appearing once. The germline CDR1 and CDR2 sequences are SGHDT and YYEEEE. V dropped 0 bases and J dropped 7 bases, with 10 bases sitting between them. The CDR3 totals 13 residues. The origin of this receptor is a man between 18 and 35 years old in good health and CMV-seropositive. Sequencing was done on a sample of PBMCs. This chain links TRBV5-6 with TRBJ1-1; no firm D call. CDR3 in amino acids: CASSLVRGYEAFF. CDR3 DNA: TGTGCCAGCAGCTTGGTAAGAGGGTATGAAGCTTTCTTT.